This T cell receptor beta chain was identified in a study of T cell repertoires in Merkel cell carcinoma (dated by TCRdb to about 2019). Study-wide context: Patients who had received intralesional immunotherapy or systemic immune checkpoint blockade prior to the biopsy were excluded. Inclusion required a diagnosis of MCPyV-positive Merkel cell carcinoma and successful in vitro expansion of tumor-infiltrating lymphocytes. Tetramer sorting, cloning and paired TCR sequencing of expanded tumor-infiltrating lymphocytes were first used to define MCPyV-specific clonotypes.

The research as a whole found: No normal tissue biopsies were studied.

The germline V gene yields SGHTA for CDR1 and FQGTGA for CDR2. Relative to germline, V is missing 4 bases and J is missing 5 bases, with 7 bases of the junction outside any gene match. CDR3 length: 14 amino acids, cysteine to phenylalanine. Only CDR3 DNA remains: 42 bases, in frame from the first base. The immunoSEQ assay was used both to sequence TRB CDR3 from tumor genomic DNA and to process the resulting data. Imported from immuneACCESS, the table was reduced by TCRdb to in-frame sequences with V and J called. These copies leave out some clones; in studies compared against another copy, an unresolved V gene accounts for under half, and the cause of the remainder is not known. This sample lists about 14,000 clones; approximately 73% were detected once. The ten biggest clones cover about 15% of the sample. This clone was found once. Its antigen has not been determined. The sample holds no much larger clone one base away, and base qualities are not on file.

Study subjects had biopsy-confirmed Merkel cell carcinoma that was MCPyV-positive, and every subject had positive serum antibodies to T-antigen. Genomic DNA was extracted from about 6 adjacent 10-micron frozen tumor sections without cell sorting or culture. Optimal cutting temperature compound was used to freeze tumor biopsy tissue measuring roughly 5 x 5 x 5 mm. In the frozen biopsy, scout sections stained with hematoxylin and eosin confirmed abundant Merkel cell carcinoma and infiltrating cells. The chain is made from TRBV7-3 and TRBJ2-5, with TRBD1 identical over 7 junction bases. This receptor was taken from an adult with Merkel cell carcinoma. The sequenced sample consisted of tumor tissue. The CDR3 has the sequence CASSSKTGLETQYF. The base sequence is TGTGCCAGCAGCTCCAAGACAGGGTTGGAGACCCAGTACTTC.